Listed below are T cell receptor beta chains from one sample, sequenced in a study of identical twins. TCRdb processed the 5' RACE reads anew with MiXCR; each CDR3 protein has one entry. The sample includes about 340,000 distinct CDR3 sequences, 9% to 15% of them seen just once. The same specimen was also included in a second study, on yellow fever vaccine responses in identical twins.

The source material was CD8+ T cells sorted from blood. The receptors stem from a woman aged 18-30 years in good health. Each CDR3 is given with its conserved first and last residue. A D gene is named only where the DNA matches it firmly. Rows give clone size only sometimes, using once, few, many, or a class for an expanded clone.

CDR3nt,CDR3aa,v_gene,abundance,j_gene,d_gene
TGTGCCAGCAACCCGGGGACGTATGGCTACACCTTC,CASNPGTYGYTF,TRBV7-9,.,TRBJ1-2,.
TGTGCCAGCTTCGGACAGGGGCCCTCCTACGAGCAGTACTTC,CASFGQGPSYEQYF,TRBV2,few,TRBJ2-7,TRBD1
TGCGCCAGCAGCCAAGAAACTAGCGGGGGGGCATACTCTCAGTACTTC,CASSQETSGGAYSQYF,TRBV4-1,few,TRBJ2-4,TRBD2
TGTGCCAGCAGCTTAGCGCTCCAGCGGGGGGCAGCCGGGGAGCTGTTTTTT,CASSLALQRGAAGELFF,TRBV7-6,few,TRBJ2-2,TRBD2
TGTGCCAGCAGTTACTCGAGGGGCGGGAGGGCCACAGATACGCAGTATTTT,CASSYSRGGRATDTQYF,TRBV6-2/TRBV6-3,few,TRBJ2-3,TRBD2
TGTGCCACCAGCAGAGGGACAGGGATCGACGAGCAGTACTTC,CATSRGTGIDEQYF,TRBV15,.,TRBJ2-7,TRBD1
TGTGCCAGCAGCTCCCTCGGGGACAGCTTCTCCTACGAGCAGTACTTC,CASSSLGDSFSYEQYF,TRBV11-2,many,TRBJ2-7,TRBD1
TGTGCCAGCAGTTACTCGGCCGGTGGAACTGAAGCTTTCTTT,CASSYSAGGTEAFF,TRBV6-2/TRBV6-3,.,TRBJ1-1,.
TGTGCCAGCAGTACCGGGACTAGATTGGCGGATGAGCAGTTCTTC,CASSTGTRLADEQFF,TRBV28,few,TRBJ2-1,TRBD2
TGTGCCAGCAGTGACCGGGGGGACTCAGATACGCAGTATTTT,CASSDRGDSDTQYF,TRBV6-4,many,TRBJ2-3,TRBD2
TGTGCCAGCCTCGATGGGACAGAAGGGGCCAACGTCCTGACTTTC,CASLDGTEGANVLTF,TRBV7-8,few,TRBJ2-6,TRBD1
TGTGCCAGTAGTATAGTCGGACAGACCTACGAGCAGTACTTC,CASSIVGQTYEQYF,TRBV19,.,TRBJ2-7,.
TGTGCCAGCAGTTACTCGATCGGCAGGGGAGAGACCCAGTACTTC,CASSYSIGRGETQYF,TRBV6-5,many,TRBJ2-5,.
TGTGCCAGCAGCTTAGTGCGGAGTGAGGAGACCCAGTACTTC,CASSLVRSEETQYF,TRBV7-9,.,TRBJ2-5,.
TGCGCCAGCAGCTCGCGGACAGGGCTAGAGACCCAGTACTTC,CASSSRTGLETQYF,TRBV5-1,few,TRBJ2-5,TRBD1
TGTGCCAGCAGTTACCTAGGGGCTAACACTGAAGCTTTCTTT,CASSYLGANTEAFF,TRBV6-5,.,TRBJ1-1,.
TGTGCCAGCAGTCAATCAACCGGGACAGGGTTTTCCTACGAGCAGTACTTC,CASSQSTGTGFSYEQYF,TRBV28,.,TRBJ2-7,TRBD1